These 6 T cell receptor beta chains were sequenced from one sample in a study of OX40 agonist ivuxolimab in advanced cancers. Using immunoSEQ multiplex PCR, the repertoire was profiled, and TCRdb retains in-frame clones only, with some absent. The sample holds approximately 66,000 clones; less than 90% are singletons and the top ten take 3.4%. The sample in question was CD4+ or CD8+ T cells sorted from blood, obtained in a trial of the OX40 agonist ivuxolimab. The receptors come from an adult with an advanced solid tumor such as melanoma, head and neck, liver or kidney cancer.

The J gene is TRBJ2-7, the V gene TRBV2; 8 bases line up with TRBD1. V lost 4 bases to trimming and J lost 0 bases; unmatched junction nucleotides: 5. CDR3 length: 15 amino acids. From germline, CDR1 is SNHLY and CDR2 FYNNEI. The CDR3: CASSARQGHSYEQYF. The CDR3 nucleotides are TGTGCCAGCAGTGCAAGACAGGGGCACTCCTACGAGCAGTACTTC.

The rearrangement joins TRBV21-1 to TRBJ2-7; TRBD1 is the table's D call, not checked against the DNA. TRBV21-1 is reported as a pseudogene. The CDR3 has 16 residues. CDR3 in DNA: TGTGCCAGCAGCAAAGAGGAGAGGGGGAGCTCCTACGAGCAGTACTTC. This codes for CASSKEERGSSYEQYF.

The chain is built from TRBV28 and TRBJ2-3, with TRBD1 as a possible D gene (6 bases). This CDR3 is 12 amino acids long. The germline CDR1 and CDR2 sequences are MDHEN and SYDVKM. V gave up 11 bases and J gave up 2 bases, with 11 bases separating them. The CDR3 region has the DNA TGTGCCGTAGGGGGATTCACAGATACGCAGTATTTT. Protein product: CAVGGFTDTQYF. The full variable domain, rest sourced from reference TRBV28 and TRBJ2-3, is DVKVTQSSRYLVKRTGEKVFLECVQDMDHENMFWYRQDPGLGLRLIYFSYDVKMKEKGDIPEGYSVSREKKERFSLILESASTNQTSMYLCAVGGFTDTQYFGPGTRLTVL.

The chain recombines TRBV4-2 with TRBJ2-5; D remains unclear. Deletions cut 0 bases from V and 5 bases from J, with 10 bases between. The germline V gene has CDR1 LGHNA and CDR2 YNFKEQ. There are 14 residues in the CDR3. This CDR3 is CASSQDLRDETQYF. The CDR3 region has the DNA TGTGCCAGCAGCCAAGATCTAAGGGATGAGACCCAGTACTTC.

The chain uses TRBV28 and TRBJ2-2, with 8 bases identical to TRBD1. The length of the CDR3 is 14 residues. From germline, CDR1 is MDHEN and CDR2 SYDVKM. The V segment lost 6 bases and the J segment 8 bases; nucleotides outside the gene matches: 8. The chain's CDR3 is CASSPGQVKGELFF. In nucleotides, the CDR3 is TGTGCCAGCAGCCCGGGACAGGTTAAAGGGGAGCTGTTTTTT. The variable domain in full, completed from reference TRBV28 and TRBJ2-2, reads DVKVTQSSRYLVKRTGEKVFLECVQDMDHENMFWYRQDPGLGLRLIYFSYDVKMKEKGDIPEGYSVSREKKERFSLILESASTNQTSMYLCASSPGQVKGELFFGEGSRLTVL.

The chain carries TRBV5-1 and TRBJ1-6, with 8 bases identical to TRBD1. The CDR3 covers 14 residues. Trimming removed 1 base from V and 7 bases from J; junction bases left unmatched: 1. In germline, CDR1 is SGHRS, CDR2 YFSETQ. This CDR3 is CASSLQGANSPLHF. The CDR3 DNA reads TGCGCCAGCAGCTTGCAGGGGGCCAATTCACCCCTCCACTTT.